This TCR beta chain was recovered during a study of post-analysis software for immune sequencing data. Study outcomes and limitations: Roughly 5 TRBV segments (TRBV5-6, TRBV5-1 and TRBV20-1 among them) occurred more frequently in patients than in controls. Multiple sclerosis patients showed significantly lower normalized Chao1 diversity than controls did.

Each TCR beta cDNA library carried unique molecular identifiers. TCRdb fed the PCR reads into MiXCR, producing one record per CDR3 protein. The sample yields 800,000 to 950,000 distinct CDR3 sequences, roughly 58% seen once. This clonotype was picked up a small number of times. Antigen specificity is unknown. The CDR3 has 20 residues. J was trimmed by 0 bases and V by 0 bases; bases with no gene match: 12. Germline CDR1 reads SGHVS; CDR2 reads FNYEAQ. J is TRBJ2-7 and V is TRBV7-6, with 12 positions matching TRBD2. This TCR was sampled from a girl aged 5-17 years with multiple sclerosis. The sequenced sample consisted of blood. The CDR3 here is CASSLAPGTSGPRSSYEQYF. CDR3 nucleotide sequence: TGTGCCAGCAGCTTAGCGCCCGGGACTAGCGGGCCTCGGAGCTCCTACGAGCAGTACTTC.